The 17 T cell receptor beta chains presented below share a single source sample, sequenced in a study of cytomegalovirus exposure and HLA in healthy donors. Profiling relied on immunoSEQ multiplex PCR, and the TCRdb table lists in-frame clones only, not all of them. The sample lists approximately 90,000 clones, roughly 96% occurring once. The specimen sequenced was PBMCs. Every receptor here comes from a man younger than 35 in good health and CMV-seronegative.

The chain is built from TRBV6-1 and TRBJ1-2; 7 bases agree with TRBD1. Germline-derived CDR1 and CDR2 are MNHNS and SASEGT. The V gene end was trimmed by 3 bases and the J gene end by 3 bases; junction bases not matched to a gene: 16. CDR3 size: 18 residues. CDR3 nucleotides: TGTGCCAGCAGTGACTTAGGGACAGCGTCTATGTCCTACTATGGCTACACCTTC. Its protein is CASSDLGTASMSYYGYTF.

The CDR3 DNA reads TGTGCCAGCAGCTTTGGGGAGGACTATGGCTACACCTTC. This translates into CASSFGEDYGYTF. The rearrangement joins TRBV11-2 to TRBJ1-2; unclear D gene. Germline V gives CDR1 SGHAT, CDR2 FQNNGV. Trimming cost V 3 bases and J 3 bases, with 8 bases left between them. CDR3 length equals 13 residues.

This rearrangement joins TRBV6-1 to TRBJ2-1; D is possibly TRBD2 (7 bases). V lost 3 bases, J lost 5 bases, and 14 bases lay in between. The CDR3 is 15 amino acids. CDR1 and CDR2 (germline): MNHNS, SASEGT. Written as DNA, the CDR3 is TGTGCCAGCAGTGAGGGGGGAGGGGGAAACAATGAGCAGTTCTTC. As protein: CASSEGGGGNNEQFF.

The chain couples TRBV5-5 to TRBJ2-1, with 8 bases matching TRBD2. The CDR3 is 15 amino acids. The ends lost 0 bases at V and 5 bases at J; junction bases unmatched: 4. Per the germline V gene, CDR1 is SGHKS and CDR2 is YYEKEE (reference sequence). The CDR3: CASSLVLADHNEQFF. The CDR3 DNA sequence: TGTGCCAGCAGCTTGGTACTAGCGGACCACAATGAGCAGTTCTTC.

The DNA of the CDR3 is TGTGCCAGCAGCTCTCTTGCCTCGGGCGAGCAGTACTTC. Translating gives CASSSLASGEQYF. The rearrangement links TRBV11-3 to TRBJ2-7; D is unresolved. Trimming removed 4 bases from V and 6 bases from J, with 13 bases in between. Germline values: CDR1 SGHNT, CDR2 YENEEA. The CDR3 totals 13 residues.

The genes are TRBV28 and TRBJ1-1, with D unresolved. CDR1 MDHEN and CDR2 SYDVKM come from the germline V gene. The CDR3 sequence is 16 residues long. V lost 6 bases to trimming and J lost 2 bases, with 19 bases between them. This chain's CDR3 is CASRYRGGKINTEAFF. As DNA, the CDR3 is TGTGCCAGCAGGTACCGGGGAGGGAAGATAAACACTGAAGCTTTCTTT. The entire variable domain, with the rest obtained from reference TRBV28 and TRBJ1-1, is as follows: DVKVTQSSRYLVKRTGEKVFLECVQDMDHENMFWYRQDPGLGLRLIYFSYDVKMKEKGDIPEGYSVSREKKERFSLILESASTNQTSMYLCASRYRGGKINTEAFFGQGTRLTVV.

This chain joins TRBV5-1 and TRBJ1-4; the D gene is possibly TRBD1 (5 bases). The CDR3 is 17 amino acids. Germline values: CDR1 SGHRS, CDR2 YFSETQ. Trimming removed 0 bases from V and 8 bases from J, with 20 bases in between. The CDR3 reads CASSLEGSGKYSEKLFF. The DNA for the CDR3 is TGCGCCAGCAGCTTGGAGGGATCAGGGAAATATTCCGAAAAACTGTTTTTT.

This clone has just one count. The chain's CDR3 is CATSSSPGGGGTQYF. The CDR3 DNA reads as TGTGCCACCAGCAGCAGCCCAGGGGGCGGGGGTACGCAGTATTTT. The chain has TRBV15 and TRBJ2-3; D is possibly TRBD1 (8 bases). Germline CDR1 LNHNV, CDR2 YYDKDF (reference sequence). V gave up 3 bases and J gave up 8 bases, with 18 bases separating them. This CDR3 spans 15 amino acids.

J is TRBJ1-5 and V is TRBV9; tentative D call: TRBD1 (5 bases). The ends were cut back, 0 bases at V and 9 bases at J, with 10 bases in the middle. Germline loops: CDR1 SGDLS, CDR2 YYNGEE. The CDR3 has 13 amino acids. CDR3 coding DNA: TGTGCCAGCAGCGTAGACTTGGGGGGGCCCCAGCATTTT. This gives the protein CASSVDLGGPQHF.

The rearrangement links TRBV19 to TRBJ1-1; 11 bases match TRBD1. The germline gives CDR1 LNHDA, CDR2 SQIVND (reference sequence). The V gene end was trimmed by 4 bases and the J gene end by 1 base; junction bases not matched to a gene: 8. This CDR3 comprises 17 residues. The CDR3 region is CASSTGGTGGKNTEAFF. The CDR3, as DNA: TGTGCCAGTAGTACGGGCGGGACAGGGGGGAAGAACACTGAAGCTTTCTTT.

This rearrangement joins TRBV9 to TRBJ2-2; a possible D gene is TRBD2 (6 bases). There are 15 residues in the CDR3. Germline-derived CDR1 and CDR2 are SGDLS and YYNGEE. Trimming took off 6 bases at V and 9 bases at J, with 21 bases between the two ends. The CDR3 coding sequence is TGTGCCAGCACACAAGGCCCAGCGGGTGGTAGGGAGCTGTTTTTT. Its protein product is CASTQGPAGGRELFF.

V is TRBV2 and J is TRBJ2-7; TRBD1 matches 8 bases. This CDR3 is 13 amino acids long. The germline CDR1 and CDR2 sequences are SNHLY and FYNNEI. With 9 bases clipped from V and 5 bases from J, the junction kept 9 bases outside the gene matches. The CDR3 protein is CARGVPGGNEQYF. CDR3 coding DNA: TGTGCCAGAGGCGTCCCAGGGGGCAACGAGCAGTACTTC. The whole variable domain, filled in from reference TRBV2 and TRBJ2-7, reads EPEVTQTPSHQVTQMGQEVILRCVPISNHLYFYWYRQILGQKVEFLVSFYNNEISEKSEIFDDQFSVERPDGSNFTLKIRSTKLEDSAMYFCARGVPGGNEQYFGPGTRLTVT.

The chain recombines TRBV6-1 with TRBJ1-3; the D is unclear. CDR1 and CDR2 (germline): MNHNS, SASEGT. The CDR3 is 16 amino acids. The V gene lost 2 bases and the J gene lost 2 bases, with 13 bases spanning the gap. DNA of the CDR3: TGTGCCAGCAGTGAAACAGTTTCGCGGGCTGGAAACACCATATATTTT. It is translated as CASSETVSRAGNTIYF.

The CDR3 DNA sequence: TGTGCCAGCAGGGGGACAGGGGCTTCGAACACTGAAGCTTTCTTT. This encodes CASRGTGASNTEAFF. The V call is TRBV6-5, the J call TRBJ1-1, with TRBD1 identical over 10 bases. The CDR3 sequence is 15 residues long. Germline trimming cut 6 bases from V and 1 base from J; bases unmatched to any gene: 5. The V gene's germline CDR1 is MNHEY and CDR2 SVGAGI.

The chain uses TRBV6-4 and TRBJ1-2, with 9 bases that match TRBD1. Germline assignment: CDR1 MRHNA and CDR2 SNTAGT. The CDR3 sequence is 14 residues long. V was clipped by 0 bases and J by 10 bases; unmatched bases: 6. The CDR3 bases are TGTGCCAGCAGTGACTCATGGGGACAGGGTCCCTACACCTTC. Amino acid sequence: CASSDSWGQGPYTF.

The chain joins TRBV5-6 to TRBJ2-5; maybe TRBD1 (6 bases). V was cut by 4 bases and J by 0 bases, with 13 bases left in between. The CDR3 has 15 amino acids. Germline V CDR1 and CDR2: SGHDT, YYEEEE. The CDR3 DNA sequence: TGTGCCAGCAGCGAAACCCAGGGGTACCAAGAGACCCAGTACTTC. The encoded protein is CASSETQGYQETQYF.

The J gene is TRBJ2-7, the V gene TRBV4-1; 8 bases are shared with TRBD1. V lost 2 bases and J lost 5; bases outside the gene matches: 2. Germline V CDR1 and CDR2: MGHRA, YSYEKL. The CDR3 is 13 residues long. CDR3 amino acids: CASSQKTGDEQYF. Written as DNA, the CDR3 is TGCGCCAGCAGCCAAAAGACAGGGGACGAGCAGTACTTC.